The TCR beta chain under discussion was sequenced for a study of yellow fever vaccine responses in identical twins. Study-level findings and limits: A vaccine T cell response that seemed partly convergent and partly personalized was reported in twins.

To note about this clonotype: What it binds is not known.

In TCRdb, the RT-PCR reads were re-called with MiXCR into one record per CDR3 protein. The sample records approximately 9,700 distinct CDR3 sequences, roughly 80% being singletons. The CDR3 length is 17 residues. The germline CDR1 and CDR2 sequences are SNHLY and FYNNEI. The germline V and J ends were trimmed by 1 base and 0 bases, with 13 bases remaining between them. This TCR derives from a woman aged 18-30 years who received the yellow fever vaccine. The chain recombines TRBV2 with TRBJ2-4, with no clear D. The source was T cells from blood (PBMCs), unsorted or a sorted subset (not recorded which), collected before or after yellow fever vaccination (not recorded which). Here the CDR3 DNA reads TGTGCCAGCAGTGAAGAAGGGCGCAGGACAGCCAAAAACATTCAGTACTTC. Translating it yields CASSEEGRRTAKNIQYF.